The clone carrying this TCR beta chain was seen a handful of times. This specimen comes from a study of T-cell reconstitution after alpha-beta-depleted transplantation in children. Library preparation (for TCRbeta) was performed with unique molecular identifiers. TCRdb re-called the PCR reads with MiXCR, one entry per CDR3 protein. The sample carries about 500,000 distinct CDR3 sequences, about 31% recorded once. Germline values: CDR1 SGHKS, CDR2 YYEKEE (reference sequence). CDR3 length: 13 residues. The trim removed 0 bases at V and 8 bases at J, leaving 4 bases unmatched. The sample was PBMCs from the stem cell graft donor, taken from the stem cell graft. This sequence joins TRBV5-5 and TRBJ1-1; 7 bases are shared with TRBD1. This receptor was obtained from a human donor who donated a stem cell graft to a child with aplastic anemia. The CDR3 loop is CASSLGTGLEAFF. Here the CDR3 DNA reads TGTGCCAGCAGCTTGGGGACAGGCCTAGAAGCTTTCTTT.